This TCR beta chain was sequenced during a study of blood T cell repertoires in COVID-19 (TCRdb year 2020). Some background on the complete study: Collaborator samples came from the United States, Italy and Spain and covered acute and convalescent phases of COVID-19. Nearly every sample came with metadata listing a de-identified subject ID, COVID-19 status, age in years and sex. Deeply sampled blood TCRbeta repertoires from subjects exposed to, actively infected with, or recovered from COVID-19 were included in the dataset. The samples were drawn from two sources: the first 160 participants of the ongoing ImmuneRACE study, and over 950 subjects contributed by 6 global collaborators. The prospective study material was composed of cDNA or gDNA derived from T cells, B-cell-depleted T cells, or PBMCs. Where available, HLA class I and class II types were obtained from metadata supplied by the sample provider rather than from assay-based typing. The repertoires were made available in a free public database intended to serve as a resource for research on the immune response to SARS-CoV-2.

Broader findings and caveats from the paper: The amount of clinical and demographic metadata varied by source and participant and was provided uncurated.

TCRbeta CDR3 regions were amplified from genomic DNA using the immunoSEQ Assay, a bias-controlled multiplex PCR. As for how the authors treated the data: The number of nucleated cells in each sample was estimated by amplification of reference gene primers within the assay. To quantify the absolute abundance of each unique TCRbeta CDR3 rearrangement, sequence reads were collapsed and filtered. For each sample, productive Simpson clonality was calculated by taking the square root of Simpson's diversity index across productive rearrangements. TCRdb mirrors the immuneACCESS table, restricted to in-frame sequences. Some clones are absent from its copies; in checked studies, under half trace to an unresolved V gene, and the reason for the others is unknown. Clone size and the V and J calls come from that table; the DNA yielded D and trimming. A total of roughly 66,000 clones appear in this sample, around 93% of them only once. The leading ten clones occupy about 7.3% of the sample.

In this sample, this clone turned up once. The antigen it binds to is not known. No per-base quality is available; no much larger clone lies one base away. Germline trimming: 2 bases from V, 3 bases from J; junction bases outside gene matches: 9. The CDR3, from cysteine to phenylalanine, totals 16 residues. Of all the DNA, just the CDR3 is kept, 48 bases in frame from base 1. The germline V gene encodes CDR1 MDHEN and CDR2 SYDVKM. Each collaborating institution followed its own protocols to collect whole blood in K2EDTA tubes. For TCRbeta analysis, collaborator samples were shipped as frozen whole blood, as isolated PBMCs, or as DNA extracted from either sample type.

The sequencing input was peripheral blood. The chain was built from TRBV28 and TRBJ1-1; TRBD1 fits 7 bases in the junction. The origin of this receptor is a human donor in a cohort sampled during active COVID-19. The CDR3 region reads CASSLRTGVGDTEAFF. The sequenced DNA: TGTGCCAGCAGTTTACGAACAGGGGTCGGGGACACTGAAGCTTTCTTT.